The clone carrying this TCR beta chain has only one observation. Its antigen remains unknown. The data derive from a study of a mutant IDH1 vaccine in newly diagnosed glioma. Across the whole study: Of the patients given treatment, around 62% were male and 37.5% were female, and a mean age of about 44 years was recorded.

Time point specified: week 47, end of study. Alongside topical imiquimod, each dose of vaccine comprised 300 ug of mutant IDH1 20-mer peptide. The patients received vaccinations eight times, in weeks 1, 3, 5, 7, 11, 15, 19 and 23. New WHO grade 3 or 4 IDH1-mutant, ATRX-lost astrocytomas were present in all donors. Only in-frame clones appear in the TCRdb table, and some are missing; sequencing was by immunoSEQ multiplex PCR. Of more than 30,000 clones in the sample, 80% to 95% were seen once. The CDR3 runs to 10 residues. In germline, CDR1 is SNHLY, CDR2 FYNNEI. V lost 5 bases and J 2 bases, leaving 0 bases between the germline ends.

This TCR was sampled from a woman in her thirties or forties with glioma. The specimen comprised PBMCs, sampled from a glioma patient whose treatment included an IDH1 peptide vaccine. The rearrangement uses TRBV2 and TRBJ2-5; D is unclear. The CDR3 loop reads CASSQETQYF. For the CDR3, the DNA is TGTGCCAGCAGTCAAGAGACCCAGTACTTC.